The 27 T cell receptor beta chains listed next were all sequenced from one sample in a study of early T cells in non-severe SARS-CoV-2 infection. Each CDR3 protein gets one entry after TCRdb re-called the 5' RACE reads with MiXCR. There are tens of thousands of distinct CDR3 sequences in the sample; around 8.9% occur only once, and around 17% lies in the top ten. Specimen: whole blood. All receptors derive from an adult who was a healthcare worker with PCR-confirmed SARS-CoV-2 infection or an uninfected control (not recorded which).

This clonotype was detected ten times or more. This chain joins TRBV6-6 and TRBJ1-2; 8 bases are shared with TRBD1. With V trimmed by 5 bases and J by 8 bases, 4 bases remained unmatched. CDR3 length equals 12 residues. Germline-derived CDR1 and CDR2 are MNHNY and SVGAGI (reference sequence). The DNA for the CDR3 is TGTGCCAGCAGTCAGGGGGCCGCCGGCTACACCTTC. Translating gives CASSQGAAGYTF.

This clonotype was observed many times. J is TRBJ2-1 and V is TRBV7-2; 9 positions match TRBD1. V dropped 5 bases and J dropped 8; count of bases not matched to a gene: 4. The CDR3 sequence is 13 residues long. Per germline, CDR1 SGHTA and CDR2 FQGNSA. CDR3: CASSRDRVDEQFF. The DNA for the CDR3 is TGTGCCAGCAGCCGGGACAGGGTGGATGAGCAGTTCTTC. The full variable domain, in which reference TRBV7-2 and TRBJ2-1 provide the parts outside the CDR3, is GAGVSQSPSNKVTEKGKDVELRCDPISGHTALYWYRQSLGQGLEFLIYFQGNSAPDKSGLPSDRFSAERTGGSVSTLTIQRTQQEDSAVYLCASSRDRVDEQFFGPGTRLTVL.

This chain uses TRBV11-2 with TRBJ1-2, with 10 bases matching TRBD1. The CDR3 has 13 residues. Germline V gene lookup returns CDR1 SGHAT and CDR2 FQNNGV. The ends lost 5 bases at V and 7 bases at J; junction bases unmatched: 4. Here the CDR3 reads CASSAGQGFGYTF. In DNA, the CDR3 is TGTGCCAGCAGCGCGGGACAGGGGTTTGGCTACACCTTC.

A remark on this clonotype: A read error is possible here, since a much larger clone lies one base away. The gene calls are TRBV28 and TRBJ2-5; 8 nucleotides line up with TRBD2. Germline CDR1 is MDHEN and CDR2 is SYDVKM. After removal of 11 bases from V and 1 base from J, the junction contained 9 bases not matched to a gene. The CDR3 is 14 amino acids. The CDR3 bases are TGTGCCGGCACCCCCGGGGGGGTCCAAGAGACCCAGTACTTC. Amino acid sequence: CAGTPGGVQETQYF.

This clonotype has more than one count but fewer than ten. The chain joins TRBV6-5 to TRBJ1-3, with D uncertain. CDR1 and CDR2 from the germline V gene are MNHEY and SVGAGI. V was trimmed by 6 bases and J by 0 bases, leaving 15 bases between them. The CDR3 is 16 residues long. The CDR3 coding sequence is TGTGCCAGCAGCAAAGGACGGTTTCACTCTGGAAACACCATATATTTT. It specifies CASSKGRFHSGNTIYF.

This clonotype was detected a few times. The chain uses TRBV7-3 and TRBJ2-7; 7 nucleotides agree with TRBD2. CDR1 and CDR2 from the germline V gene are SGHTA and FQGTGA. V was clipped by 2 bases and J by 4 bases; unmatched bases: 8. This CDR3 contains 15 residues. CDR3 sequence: CASSLSGGSGYEQYF. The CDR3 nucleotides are TGTGCCAGCAGCTTATCGGGCGGGAGTGGATACGAGCAGTACTTC.

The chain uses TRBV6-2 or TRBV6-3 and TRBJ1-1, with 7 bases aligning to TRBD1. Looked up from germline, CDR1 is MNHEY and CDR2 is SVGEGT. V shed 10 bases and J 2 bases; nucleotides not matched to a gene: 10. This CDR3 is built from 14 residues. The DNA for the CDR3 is TGTGCCACCACGGCGGGACAGACCAACACTGAAGCTTTCTTT. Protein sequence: CATTAGQTNTEAFF.

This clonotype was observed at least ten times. CDR3 sequence: CSGGEDYEQYF. CDR3 in DNA: TGCAGTGGCGGCGAGGACTACGAGCAGTACTTC. The chain combines TRBV20-1 with TRBJ2-7; D not resolved. CDR1 and CDR2 from the germline V gene are DFQATT and SNEGSKA (reference sequence). Trimming stripped 7 bases from V and 3 bases from J, with 10 bases between. The CDR3 runs to 11 residues.

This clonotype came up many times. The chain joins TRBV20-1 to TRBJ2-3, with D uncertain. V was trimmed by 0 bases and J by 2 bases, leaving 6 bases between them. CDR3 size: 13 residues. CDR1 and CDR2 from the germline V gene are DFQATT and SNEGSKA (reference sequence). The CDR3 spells CSARDQATDTQYF. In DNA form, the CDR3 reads TGCAGTGCTAGAGATCAGGCCACAGATACGCAGTATTTT.

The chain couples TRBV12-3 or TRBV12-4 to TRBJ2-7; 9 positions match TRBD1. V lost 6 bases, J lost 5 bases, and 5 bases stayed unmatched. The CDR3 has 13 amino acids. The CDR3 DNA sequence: TGTGCCAGCAGCCCCCGGGACAGGGACGAGCAGTACTTC. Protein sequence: CASSPRDRDEQYF.

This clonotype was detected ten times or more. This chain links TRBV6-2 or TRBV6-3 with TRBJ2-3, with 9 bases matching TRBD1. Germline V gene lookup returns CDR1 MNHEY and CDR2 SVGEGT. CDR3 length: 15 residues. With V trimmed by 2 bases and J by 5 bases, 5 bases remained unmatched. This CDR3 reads CASSYGTGTQDTQYF. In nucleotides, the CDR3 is TGTGCCAGCAGTTACGGGACAGGGACACAAGATACGCAGTATTTT.

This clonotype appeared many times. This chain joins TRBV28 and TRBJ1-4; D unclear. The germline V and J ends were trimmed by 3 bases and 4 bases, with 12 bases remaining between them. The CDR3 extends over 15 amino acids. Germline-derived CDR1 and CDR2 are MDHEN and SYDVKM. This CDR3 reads CASSFDINYNEKLFF. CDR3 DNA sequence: TGTGCCAGCAGTTTTGATATCAACTATAATGAAAAACTGTTTTTT.

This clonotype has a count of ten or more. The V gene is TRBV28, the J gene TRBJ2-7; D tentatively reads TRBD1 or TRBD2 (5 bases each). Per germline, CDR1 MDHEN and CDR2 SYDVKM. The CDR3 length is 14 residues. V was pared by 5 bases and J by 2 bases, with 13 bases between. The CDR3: CASSPGTHTYEQYF. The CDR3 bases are TGTGCCAGCAGTCCTGGGACGCATACCTACGAGCAGTACTTC.

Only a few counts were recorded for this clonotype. CDR3 DNA: TGCGCCAGCAGGACCGGGACAGCCAACGAGCAGTACTTC. Protein sequence: CASRTGTANEQYF. This chain joins TRBV10-2 and TRBJ2-7; 7 nucleotides agree with TRBD1. Germline CDR1 reads WSHSY; CDR2 reads SAAADI. The CDR3 is made up of 13 amino acids. V lost 6 bases, J lost 5 bases, and 7 bases stayed unmatched.

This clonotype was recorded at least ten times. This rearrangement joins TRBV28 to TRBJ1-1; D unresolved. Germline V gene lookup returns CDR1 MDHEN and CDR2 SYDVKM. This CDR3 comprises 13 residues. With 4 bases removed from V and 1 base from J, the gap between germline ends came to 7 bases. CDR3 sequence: CASSSEPNTEAFF. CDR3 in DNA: TGTGCCAGCAGTTCAGAGCCGAACACTGAAGCTTTCTTT.

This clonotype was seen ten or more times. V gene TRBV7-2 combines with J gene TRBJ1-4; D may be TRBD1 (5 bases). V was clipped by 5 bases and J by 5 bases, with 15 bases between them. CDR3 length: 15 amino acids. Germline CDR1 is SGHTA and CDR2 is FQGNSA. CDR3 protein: CASSPQGAVNEKLFF. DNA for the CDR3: TGTGCCAGCAGCCCCCAGGGAGCGGTAAATGAAAAACTGTTTTTT.

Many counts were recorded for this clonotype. Written as DNA, the CDR3 is TGTGCCAGCAGCGTAGTGCAAGGAGAGACCCAGTACTTC. Translation: CASSVVQGETQYF. The chain carries TRBV9 and TRBJ2-5; D is undetermined. Germline CDR1 SGDLS, CDR2 YYNGEE. CDR3 length: 13 amino acids. Trimming shortened V by 0 bases and J by 4 bases, and 7 bases separated the two germline ends.

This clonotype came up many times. The CDR3 here is CASSPGRGLGRDEQFF. For the CDR3, the DNA is TGTGCCAGCAGCCCCGGGCGTGGACTAGGGCGGGATGAGCAGTTCTTC. This chain joins TRBV7-3 and TRBJ2-1; 7 nucleotides agree with TRBD2. Unmatched junction bases numbered 15, after V lost 5 bases and J lost 8 bases. In germline, CDR1 is SGHTA, CDR2 FQGTGA. This CDR3 contains 16 residues.

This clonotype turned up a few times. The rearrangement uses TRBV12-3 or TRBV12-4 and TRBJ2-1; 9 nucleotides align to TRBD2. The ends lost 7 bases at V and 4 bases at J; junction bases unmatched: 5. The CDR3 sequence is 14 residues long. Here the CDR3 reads CASTAREGYNEQFF. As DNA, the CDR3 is TGTGCCAGCACCGCGCGGGAGGGGTACAATGAGCAGTTCTTC.

The CDR3 coding sequence is TGTGCCAGCAGTGACACGGGAGGGCGCTACGAGCAGTACTTC. It specifies CASSDTGGRYEQYF. The J gene is TRBJ2-7, the V gene TRBV2; 8 nucleotides match TRBD2. Trimming removed 3 bases from V and 3 bases from J; junction bases left unmatched: 4. Germline V CDR1 and CDR2: SNHLY, FYNNEI. CDR3 length: 14 residues.

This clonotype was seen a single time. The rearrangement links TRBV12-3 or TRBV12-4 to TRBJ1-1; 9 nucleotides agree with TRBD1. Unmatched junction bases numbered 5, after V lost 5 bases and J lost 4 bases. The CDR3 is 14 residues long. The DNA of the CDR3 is TGTGCCAGCAGTGCTGACAGGGGGATCACTGAAGCTTTCTTT. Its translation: CASSADRGITEAFF.

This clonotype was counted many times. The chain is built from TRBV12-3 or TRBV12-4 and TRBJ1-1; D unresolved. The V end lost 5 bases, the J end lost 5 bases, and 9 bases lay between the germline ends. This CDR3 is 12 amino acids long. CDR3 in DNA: TGTGCCAGCAGTCCAAGGTGGACTGAAGCTTTCTTT. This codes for CASSPRWTEAFF.

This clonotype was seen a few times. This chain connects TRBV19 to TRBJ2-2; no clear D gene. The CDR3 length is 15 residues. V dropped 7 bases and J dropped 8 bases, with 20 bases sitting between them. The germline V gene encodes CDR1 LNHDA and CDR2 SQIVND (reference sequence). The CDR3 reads CASNSWVTAMGELFF. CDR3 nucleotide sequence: TGTGCCAGTAATAGCTGGGTGACGGCTATGGGGGAGCTGTTTTTT.

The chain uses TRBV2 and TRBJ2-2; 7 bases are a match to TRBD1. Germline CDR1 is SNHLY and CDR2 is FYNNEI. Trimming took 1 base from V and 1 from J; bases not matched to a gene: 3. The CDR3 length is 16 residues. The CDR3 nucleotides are TGTGCCAGCAGTGAAGACAGGGGCCTGAACACCGGGGAGCTGTTTTTT. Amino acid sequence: CASSEDRGLNTGELFF.

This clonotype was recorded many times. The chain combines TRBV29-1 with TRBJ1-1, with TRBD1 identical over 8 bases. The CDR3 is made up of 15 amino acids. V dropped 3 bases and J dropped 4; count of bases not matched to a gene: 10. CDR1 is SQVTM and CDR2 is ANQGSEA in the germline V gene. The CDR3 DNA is TGCAGCGTTGAGGGGCCAGACAGGGGAAGCACTGAAGCTTTCTTT. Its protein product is CSVEGPDRGSTEAFF.

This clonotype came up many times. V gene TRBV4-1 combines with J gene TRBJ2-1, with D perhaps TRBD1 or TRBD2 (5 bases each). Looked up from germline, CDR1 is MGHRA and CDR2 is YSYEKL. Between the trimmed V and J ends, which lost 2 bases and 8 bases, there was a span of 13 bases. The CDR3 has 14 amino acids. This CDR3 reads CASSQWGVRDEQFF. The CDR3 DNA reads TGCGCCAGCAGCCAATGGGGCGTGAGGGATGAGCAGTTCTTC.

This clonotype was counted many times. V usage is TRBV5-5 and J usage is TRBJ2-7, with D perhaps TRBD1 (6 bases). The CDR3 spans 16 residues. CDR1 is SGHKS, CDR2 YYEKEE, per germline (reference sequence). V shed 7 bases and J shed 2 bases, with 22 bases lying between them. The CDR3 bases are TGTGCCAGCCGACCCGTAGGGGGAAGCCCAACCTACGAGCAGTACTTC. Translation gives CASRPVGGSPTYEQYF.